The source of this T cell receptor beta chain is a study of T cell responses to AZD1222 COVID-19 vaccine. Findings of the study overall: Scientists sampled the repertoires only once the peak T cell response had passed. Donors were mostly white British, more females; clonal diversity possibly underestimated. As reported, nearly half of all spike-specific TCRs target variant regions that are unmutated.

A remark on this clone: Antigen: not known.

Using immunoSEQ multiplex PCR, the repertoire was profiled, and TCRdb retains in-frame clones only, with some absent. The sample consists of 75,000 to 90,000 clones, 70% to 90% of them appearing once. The germline V gene encodes CDR1 MNHEY and CDR2 SVGAGI. This CDR3 region has 15 residues. Unmatched junction bases numbered 2, after V lost 3 bases and J lost 4 bases. The V and J genes are TRBV6-5 and TRBJ1-5; TRBD1 matches at 11 bases. Sequences were derived from peripheral blood, sampled on day 0 of AZD1222 vaccination. The TCR was taken from an adult in good health. DNA of the CDR3: TGTGCCAGCAGTTATGGGACAGGGGGTAATCAGCCCCAGCATTTT. This codes for CASSYGTGGNQPQHF.